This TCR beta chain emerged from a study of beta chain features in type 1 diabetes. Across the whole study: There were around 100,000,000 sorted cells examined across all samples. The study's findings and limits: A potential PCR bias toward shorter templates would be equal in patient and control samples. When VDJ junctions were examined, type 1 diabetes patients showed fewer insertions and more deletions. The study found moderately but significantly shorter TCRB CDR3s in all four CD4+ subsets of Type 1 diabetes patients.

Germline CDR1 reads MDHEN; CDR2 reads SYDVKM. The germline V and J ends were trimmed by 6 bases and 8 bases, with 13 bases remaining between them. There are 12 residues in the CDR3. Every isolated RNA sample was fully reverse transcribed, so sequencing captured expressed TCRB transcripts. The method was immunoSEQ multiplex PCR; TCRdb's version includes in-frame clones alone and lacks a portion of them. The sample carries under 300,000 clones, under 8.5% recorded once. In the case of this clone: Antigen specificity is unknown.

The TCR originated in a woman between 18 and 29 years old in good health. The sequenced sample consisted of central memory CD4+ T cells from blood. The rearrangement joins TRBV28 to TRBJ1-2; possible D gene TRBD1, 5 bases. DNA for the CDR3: TGTGCCAGCAGCCTCCCGGGGGTGGGCTACACCTTC. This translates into CASSLPGVGYTF.